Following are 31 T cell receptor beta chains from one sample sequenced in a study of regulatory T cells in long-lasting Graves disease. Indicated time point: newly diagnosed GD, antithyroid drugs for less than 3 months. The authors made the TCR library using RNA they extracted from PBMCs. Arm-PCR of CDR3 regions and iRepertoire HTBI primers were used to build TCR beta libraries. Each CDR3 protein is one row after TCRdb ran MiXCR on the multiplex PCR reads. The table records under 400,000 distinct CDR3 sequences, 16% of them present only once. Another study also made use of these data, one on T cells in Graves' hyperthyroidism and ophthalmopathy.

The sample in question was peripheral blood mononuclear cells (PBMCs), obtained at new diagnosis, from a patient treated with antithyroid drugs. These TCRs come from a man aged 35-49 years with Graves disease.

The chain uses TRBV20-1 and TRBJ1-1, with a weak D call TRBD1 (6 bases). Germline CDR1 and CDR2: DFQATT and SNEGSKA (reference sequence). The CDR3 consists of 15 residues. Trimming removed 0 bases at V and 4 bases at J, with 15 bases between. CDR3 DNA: TGCAGTGCTAGAGAACGGGAGGGGGTGGGCACTGAAGCTTTCTTT. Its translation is CSAREREGVGTEAFF.

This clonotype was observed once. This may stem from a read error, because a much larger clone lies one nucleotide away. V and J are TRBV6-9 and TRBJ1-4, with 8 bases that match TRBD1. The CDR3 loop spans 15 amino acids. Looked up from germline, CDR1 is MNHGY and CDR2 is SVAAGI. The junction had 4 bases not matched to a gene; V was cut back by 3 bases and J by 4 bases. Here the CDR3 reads CASSYPGGLNEKLFF. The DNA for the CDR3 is TGTGCCAGCAGTTACCCAGGGGGCCTTAATGAAAAACTGTTTTTT.

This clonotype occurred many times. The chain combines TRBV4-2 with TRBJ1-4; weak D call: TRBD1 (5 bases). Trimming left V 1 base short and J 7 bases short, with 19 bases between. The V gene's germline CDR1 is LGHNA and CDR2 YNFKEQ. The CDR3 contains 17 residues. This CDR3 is CASSQGDSGTGGEKLFF. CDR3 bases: TGTGCCAGCAGCCAAGGAGATTCCGGGACCGGGGGTGAAAAACTGTTTTTT.

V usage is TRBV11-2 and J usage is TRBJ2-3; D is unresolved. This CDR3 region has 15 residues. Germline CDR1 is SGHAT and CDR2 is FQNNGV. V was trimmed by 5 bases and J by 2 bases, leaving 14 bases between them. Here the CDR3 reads CASSARTEVTDTQYF. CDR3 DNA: TGTGCCAGCAGCGCCCGGACGGAAGTCACAGATACGCAGTATTTT. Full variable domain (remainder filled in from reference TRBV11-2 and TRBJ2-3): EAGVAQSPRYKIIEKRQSVAFWCNPISGHATLYWYQQILGQGPKLLIQFQNNGVVDDSQLPKDRFSAERLKGVDSTLKIQPAKLEDSAVYLCASSARTEVTDTQYFGPGTRLTVL.

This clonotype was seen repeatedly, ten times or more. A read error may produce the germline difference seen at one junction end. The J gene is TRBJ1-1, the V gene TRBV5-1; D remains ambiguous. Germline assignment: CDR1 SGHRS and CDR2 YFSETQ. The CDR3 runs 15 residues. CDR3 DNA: TGTGCCAGCAGCTTGTCCGTCGGGCCCCACGCTGAAGCTTTCTTT. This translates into CASSLSVGPHAEAFF.

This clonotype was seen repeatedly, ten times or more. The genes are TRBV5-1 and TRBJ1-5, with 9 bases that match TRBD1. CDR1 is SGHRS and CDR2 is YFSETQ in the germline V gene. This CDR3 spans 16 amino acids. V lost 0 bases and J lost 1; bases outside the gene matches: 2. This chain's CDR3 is CASSLGGTGSNQPQHF. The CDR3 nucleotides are TGCGCCAGCAGCTTGGGGGGGACAGGGAGCAATCAGCCCCAGCATTTT.

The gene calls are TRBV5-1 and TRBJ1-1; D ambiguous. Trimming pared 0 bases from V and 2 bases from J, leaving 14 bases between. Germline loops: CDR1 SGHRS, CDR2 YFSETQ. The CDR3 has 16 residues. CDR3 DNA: TGCGCCAGCAGCTTGGTATCGGGCGCGGCCAACACTGAAGCTTTCTTT. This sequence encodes CASSLVSGAANTEAFF.

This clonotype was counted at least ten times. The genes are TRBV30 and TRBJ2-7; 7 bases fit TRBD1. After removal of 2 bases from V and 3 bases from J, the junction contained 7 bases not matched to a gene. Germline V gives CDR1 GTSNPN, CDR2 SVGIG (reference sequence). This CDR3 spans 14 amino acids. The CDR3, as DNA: TGTGCCTGGAGTCGAGGGGGCGCGATCTACGAGCAGTACTTC. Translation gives CAWSRGGAIYEQYF.

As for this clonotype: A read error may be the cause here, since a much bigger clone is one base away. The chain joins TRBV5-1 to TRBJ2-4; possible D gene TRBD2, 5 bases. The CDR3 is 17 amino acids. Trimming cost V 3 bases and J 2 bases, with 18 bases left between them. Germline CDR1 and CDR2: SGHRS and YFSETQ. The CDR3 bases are TGCGCCAGCAGCTCGCTCCTGTTGGGAGCTCCCAAAAACATTCAGTACTTC. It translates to CASSSLLLGAPKNIQYF.

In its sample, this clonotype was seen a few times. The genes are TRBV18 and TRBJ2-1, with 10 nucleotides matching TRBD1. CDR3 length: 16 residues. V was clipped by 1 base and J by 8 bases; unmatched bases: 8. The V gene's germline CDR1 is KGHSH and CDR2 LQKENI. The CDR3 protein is CASSPRTTGGKDEQFF. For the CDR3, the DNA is TGTGCCAGCTCACCACGGACGACAGGGGGCAAGGATGAGCAGTTCTTC.

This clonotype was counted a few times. For the CDR3, the DNA is TGTGCCAGCAGCAGGCTGGACGAGCAGTTCTTC. The encoded protein is CASSRLDEQFF. The chain links TRBV13 to TRBJ2-1; D remains ambiguous. Germline assignment: CDR1 PRHDT and CDR2 FYEKMQ (reference sequence). The CDR3 has 11 amino acids. Trimming removed 5 bases at V and 10 bases at J, with 9 bases between.

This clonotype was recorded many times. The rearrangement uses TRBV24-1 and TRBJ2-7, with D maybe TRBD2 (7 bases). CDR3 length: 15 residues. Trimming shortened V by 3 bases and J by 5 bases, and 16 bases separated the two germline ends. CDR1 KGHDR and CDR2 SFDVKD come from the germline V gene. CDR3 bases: TGTGCCACCAGTGATCCCCGGAGGGGGGGGGACGAGCAGTACTTC. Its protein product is CATSDPRRGGDEQYF.

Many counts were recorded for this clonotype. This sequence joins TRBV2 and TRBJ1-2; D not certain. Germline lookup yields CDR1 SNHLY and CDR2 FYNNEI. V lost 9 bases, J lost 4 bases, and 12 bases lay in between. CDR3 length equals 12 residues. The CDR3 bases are TGTGCCAGTTCGGACGGACTCTATGGCTACACCTTC. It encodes CASSDGLYGYTF. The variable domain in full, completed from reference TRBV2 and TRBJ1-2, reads EPEVTQTPSHQVTQMGQEVILRCVPISNHLYFYWYRQILGQKVEFLVSFYNNEISEKSEIFDDQFSVERPDGSNFTLKIRSTKLEDSAMYFCASSDGLYGYTFGSGTRLTVV.

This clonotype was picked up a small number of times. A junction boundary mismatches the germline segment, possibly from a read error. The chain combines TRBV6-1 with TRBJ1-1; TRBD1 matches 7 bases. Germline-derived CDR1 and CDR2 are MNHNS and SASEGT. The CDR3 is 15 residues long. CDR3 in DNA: TGTGCCAGCAGTAAGGGACAGCTCATGAACATTGAAGCTTTCTTT. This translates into CASSKGQLMNIEAFF.

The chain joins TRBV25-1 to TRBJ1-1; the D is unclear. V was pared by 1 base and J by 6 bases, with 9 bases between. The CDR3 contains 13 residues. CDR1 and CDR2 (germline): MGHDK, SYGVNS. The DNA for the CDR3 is TGTGCCAGCAGTGAATTTACTAGGTCTGAAGCTTTCTTT. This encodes CASSEFTRSEAFF.

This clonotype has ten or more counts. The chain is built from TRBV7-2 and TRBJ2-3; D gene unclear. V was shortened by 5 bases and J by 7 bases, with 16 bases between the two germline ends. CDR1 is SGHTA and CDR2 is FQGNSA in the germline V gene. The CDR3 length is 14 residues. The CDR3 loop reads CASSPPPDMNTQYF. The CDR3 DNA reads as TGTGCCAGCAGCCCACCCCCTGATATGAATACGCAGTATTTT. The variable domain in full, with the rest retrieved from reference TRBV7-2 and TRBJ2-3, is GAGVSQSPSNKVTEKGKDVELRCDPISGHTALYWYRQSLGQGLEFLIYFQGNSAPDKSGLPSDRFSAERTGGSVSTLTIQRTQQEDSAVYLCASSPPPDMNTQYFGPGTRLTVL.

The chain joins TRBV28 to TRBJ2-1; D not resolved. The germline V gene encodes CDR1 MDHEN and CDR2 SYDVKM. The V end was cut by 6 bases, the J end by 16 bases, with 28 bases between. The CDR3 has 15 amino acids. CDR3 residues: CASRTQVSLYNERFF. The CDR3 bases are TGTGCCAGCAGGACTCAGGTTAGCCTTTACAATGAGCGTTTCTTC. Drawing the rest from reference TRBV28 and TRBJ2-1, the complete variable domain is DVKVTQSSRYLVKRTGEKVFLECVQDMDHENMFWYRQDPGLGLRLIYFSYDVKMKEKGDIPEGYSVSREKKERFSLILESASTNQTSMYLCASRTQVSLYNERFFGPGTRLTVL.

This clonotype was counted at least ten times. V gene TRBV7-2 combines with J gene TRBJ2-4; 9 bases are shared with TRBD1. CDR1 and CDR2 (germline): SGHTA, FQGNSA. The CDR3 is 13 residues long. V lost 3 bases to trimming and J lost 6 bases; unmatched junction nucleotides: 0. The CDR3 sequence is CASSLGQGNIQYF. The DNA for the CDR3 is TGTGCCAGCAGCTTGGGACAGGGAAACATTCAGTACTTC.

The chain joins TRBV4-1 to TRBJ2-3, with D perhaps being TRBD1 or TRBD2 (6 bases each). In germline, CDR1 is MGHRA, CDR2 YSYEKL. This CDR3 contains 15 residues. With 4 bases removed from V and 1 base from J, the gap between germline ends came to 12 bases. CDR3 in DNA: TGCGCCAGCAGCCGTCAGGAGGGGGGCACAGATACGCAGTATTTT. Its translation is CASSRQEGGTDTQYF.

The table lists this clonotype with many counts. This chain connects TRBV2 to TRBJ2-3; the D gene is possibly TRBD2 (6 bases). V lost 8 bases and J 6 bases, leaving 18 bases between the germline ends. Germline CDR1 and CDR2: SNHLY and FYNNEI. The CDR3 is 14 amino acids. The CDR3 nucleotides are TGTGCCAGCGTGGGACTGGGGAGGACGGATACGCAGTATTTT. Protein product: CASVGLGRTDTQYF.

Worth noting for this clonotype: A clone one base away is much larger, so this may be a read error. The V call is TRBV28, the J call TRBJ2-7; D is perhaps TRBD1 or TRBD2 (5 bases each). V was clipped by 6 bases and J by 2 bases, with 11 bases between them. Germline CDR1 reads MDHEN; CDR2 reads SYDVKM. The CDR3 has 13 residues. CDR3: CASRAPGPYEQYF. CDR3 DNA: TGTGCCAGCAGGGCGCCGGGGCCCTACGAGCAGTACTTC.

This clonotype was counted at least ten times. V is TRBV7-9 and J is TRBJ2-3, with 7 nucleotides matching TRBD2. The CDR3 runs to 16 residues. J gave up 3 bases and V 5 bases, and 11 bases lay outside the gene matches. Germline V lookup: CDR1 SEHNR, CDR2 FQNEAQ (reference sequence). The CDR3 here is CASSPGTTAGTDTQYF. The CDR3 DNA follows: TGTGCCAGCAGCCCCGGGACTACCGCAGGGACAGATACGCAGTATTTT.

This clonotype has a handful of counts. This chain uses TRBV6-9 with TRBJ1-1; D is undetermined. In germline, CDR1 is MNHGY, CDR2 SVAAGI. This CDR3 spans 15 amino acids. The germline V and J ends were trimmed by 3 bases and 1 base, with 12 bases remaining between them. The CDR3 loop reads CASSYDRRANTEAFF. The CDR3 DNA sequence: TGTGCCAGCAGTTACGATCGACGGGCGAACACTGAAGCTTTCTTT.

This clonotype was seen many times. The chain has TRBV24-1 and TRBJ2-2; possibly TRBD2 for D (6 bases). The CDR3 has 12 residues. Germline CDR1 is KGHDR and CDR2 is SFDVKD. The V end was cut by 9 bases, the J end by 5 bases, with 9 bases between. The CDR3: CATLGGTGELFF. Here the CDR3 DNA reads TGTGCCACCCTGGGGGGAACCGGGGAGCTGTTTTTT.

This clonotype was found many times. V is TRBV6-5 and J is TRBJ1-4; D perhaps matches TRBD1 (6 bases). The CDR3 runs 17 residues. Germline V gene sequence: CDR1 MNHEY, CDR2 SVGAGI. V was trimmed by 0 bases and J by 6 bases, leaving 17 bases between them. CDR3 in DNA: TGTGCCAGCAGTTACTCGAACTTCCGCAGGGGCGATGAAAAACTGTTTTTT. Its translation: CASSYSNFRRGDEKLFF.

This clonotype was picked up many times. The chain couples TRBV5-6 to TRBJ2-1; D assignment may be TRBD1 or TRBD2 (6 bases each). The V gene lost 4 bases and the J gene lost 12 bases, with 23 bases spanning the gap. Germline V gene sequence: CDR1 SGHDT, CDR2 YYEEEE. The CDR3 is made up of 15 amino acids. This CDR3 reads CASSPEGGLPTMQFF. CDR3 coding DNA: TGTGCCAGCAGCCCCGAGGGGGGACTCCCCACAATGCAGTTCTTC.

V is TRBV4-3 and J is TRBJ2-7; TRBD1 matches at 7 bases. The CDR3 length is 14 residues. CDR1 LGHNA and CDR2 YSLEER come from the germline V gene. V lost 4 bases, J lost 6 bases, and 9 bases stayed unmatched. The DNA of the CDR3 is TGCGCCAGCAGCCCGGGACCAGGGGGTTTCGAGCAGTACTTC. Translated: CASSPGPGGFEQYF.

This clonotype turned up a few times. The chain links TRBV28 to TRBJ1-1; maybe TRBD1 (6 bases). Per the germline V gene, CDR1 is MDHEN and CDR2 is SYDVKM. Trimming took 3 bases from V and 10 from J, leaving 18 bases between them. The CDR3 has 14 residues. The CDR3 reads CASSLGGPLPVAFF. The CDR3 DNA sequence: TGTGCCAGCAGTTTGGGGGGGCCTCTGCCGGTAGCTTTCTTT.

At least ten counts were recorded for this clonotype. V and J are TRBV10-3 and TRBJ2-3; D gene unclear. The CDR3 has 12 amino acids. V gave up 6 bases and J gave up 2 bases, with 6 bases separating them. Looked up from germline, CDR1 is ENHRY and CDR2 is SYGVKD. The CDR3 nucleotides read TGTGCCATCAGAGGGTACACAGATACGCAGTATTTT. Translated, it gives CAIRGYTDTQYF.

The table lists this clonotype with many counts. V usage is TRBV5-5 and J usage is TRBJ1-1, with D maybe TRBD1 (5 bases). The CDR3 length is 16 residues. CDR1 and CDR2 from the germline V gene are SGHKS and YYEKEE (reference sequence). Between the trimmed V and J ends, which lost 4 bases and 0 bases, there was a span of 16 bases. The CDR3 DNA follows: TGTGCCAGCAGCGCGATCGCCGGGACGGTGAACACTGAAGCTTTCTTT. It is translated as CASSAIAGTVNTEAFF. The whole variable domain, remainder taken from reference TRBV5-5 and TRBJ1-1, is DAGVTQSPTHLIKTRGQQVTLRCSPISGHKSVSWYQQVLGQGPQFIFQYYEKEERGRGNFPDRFSARQFPNYSSELNVNALLLGDSALYLCASSAIAGTVNTEAFFGQGTRLTVV.

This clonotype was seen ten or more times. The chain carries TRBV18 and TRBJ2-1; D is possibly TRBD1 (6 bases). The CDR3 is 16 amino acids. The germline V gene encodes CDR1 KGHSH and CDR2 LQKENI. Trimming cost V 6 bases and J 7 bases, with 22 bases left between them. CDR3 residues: CASSPTWTATDNEQFF. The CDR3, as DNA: TGTGCCAGCTCCCCTACCTGGACAGCCACCGATAATGAGCAGTTCTTC.